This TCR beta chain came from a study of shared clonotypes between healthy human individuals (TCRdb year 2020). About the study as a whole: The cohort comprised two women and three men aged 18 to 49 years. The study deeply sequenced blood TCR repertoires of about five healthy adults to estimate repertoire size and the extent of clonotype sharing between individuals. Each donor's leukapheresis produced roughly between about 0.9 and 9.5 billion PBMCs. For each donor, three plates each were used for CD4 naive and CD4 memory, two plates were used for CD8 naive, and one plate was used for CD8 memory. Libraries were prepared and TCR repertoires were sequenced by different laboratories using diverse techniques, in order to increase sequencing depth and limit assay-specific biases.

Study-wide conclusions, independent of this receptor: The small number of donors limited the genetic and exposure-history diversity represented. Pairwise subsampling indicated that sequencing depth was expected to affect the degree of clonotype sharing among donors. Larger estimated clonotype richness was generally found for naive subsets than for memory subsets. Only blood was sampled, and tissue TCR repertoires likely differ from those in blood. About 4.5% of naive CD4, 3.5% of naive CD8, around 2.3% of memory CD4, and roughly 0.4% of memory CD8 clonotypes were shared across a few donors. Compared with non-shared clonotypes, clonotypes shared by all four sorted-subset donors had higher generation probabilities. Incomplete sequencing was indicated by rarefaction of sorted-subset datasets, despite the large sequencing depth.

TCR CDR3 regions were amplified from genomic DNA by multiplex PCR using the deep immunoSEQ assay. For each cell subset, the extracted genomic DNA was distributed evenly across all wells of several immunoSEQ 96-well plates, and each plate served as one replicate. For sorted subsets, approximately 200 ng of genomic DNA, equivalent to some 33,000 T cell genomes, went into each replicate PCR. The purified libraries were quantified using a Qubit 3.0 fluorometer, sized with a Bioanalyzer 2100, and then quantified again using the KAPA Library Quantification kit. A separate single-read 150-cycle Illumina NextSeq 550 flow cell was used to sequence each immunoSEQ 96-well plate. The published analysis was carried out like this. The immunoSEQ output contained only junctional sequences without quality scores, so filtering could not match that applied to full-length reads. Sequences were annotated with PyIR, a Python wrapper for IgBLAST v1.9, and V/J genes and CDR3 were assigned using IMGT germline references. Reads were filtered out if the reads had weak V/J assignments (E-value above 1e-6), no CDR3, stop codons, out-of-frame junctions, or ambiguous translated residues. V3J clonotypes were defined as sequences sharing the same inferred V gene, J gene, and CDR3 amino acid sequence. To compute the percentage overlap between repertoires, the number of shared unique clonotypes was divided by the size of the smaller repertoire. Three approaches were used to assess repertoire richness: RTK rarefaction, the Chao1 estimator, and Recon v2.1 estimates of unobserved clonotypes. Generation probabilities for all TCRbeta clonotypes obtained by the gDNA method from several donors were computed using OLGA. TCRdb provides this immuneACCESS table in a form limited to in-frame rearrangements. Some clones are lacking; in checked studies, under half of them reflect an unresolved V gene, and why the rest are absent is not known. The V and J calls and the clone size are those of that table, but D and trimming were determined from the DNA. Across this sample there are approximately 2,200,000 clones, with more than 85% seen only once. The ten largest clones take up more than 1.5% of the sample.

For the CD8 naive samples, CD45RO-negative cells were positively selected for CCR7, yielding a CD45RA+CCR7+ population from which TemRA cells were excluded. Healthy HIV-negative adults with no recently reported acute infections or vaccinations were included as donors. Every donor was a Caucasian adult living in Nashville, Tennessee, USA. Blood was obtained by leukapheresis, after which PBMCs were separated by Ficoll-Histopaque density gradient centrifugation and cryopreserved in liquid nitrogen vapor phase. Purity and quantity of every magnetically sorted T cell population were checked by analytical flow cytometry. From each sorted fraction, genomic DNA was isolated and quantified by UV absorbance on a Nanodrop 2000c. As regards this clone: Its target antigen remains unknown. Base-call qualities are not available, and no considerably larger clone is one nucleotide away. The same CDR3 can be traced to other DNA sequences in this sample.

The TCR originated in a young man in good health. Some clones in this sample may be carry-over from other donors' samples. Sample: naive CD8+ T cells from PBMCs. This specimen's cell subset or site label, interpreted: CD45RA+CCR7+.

The nucleotide sequence is given as TGTGCCAGCAGTTTTAGGGATCCCGGGGAGCTGTTTTTT. Its protein reads: CASSFRDPGELFF. The sequence links TRBV27 to TRBJ2-2, with no reliable assignment of the D segment. V is cut by 3 bases and J by 6 bases, and the space between the germline ends is 8 bases. The germline V gene (reference sequence) supplies CDR1 MNHEY and CDR2 SMNVEV. The CDR3 runs 13 amino acids, cysteine and phenylalanine included. The sequence is cut down to CDR3 DNA, 39 bases in frame from base 1.